The 19 T cell receptor beta chains reported below all come from one sample, sequenced in a study of T-cell memory formation after mild COVID-19. TCRdb redid the calling of the 5' RACE reads with MiXCR, one entry per CDR3 protein. The table lists roughly 130,000 distinct CDR3 sequences, approximately 6.3% of them singletons. Sequences were obtained from PBMCs or a T cell subset sorted from them (not recorded which). These receptors all stem from an adult woman who had mild COVID-19 (a few samples of this study predate the infection). Cell type and time point are not known.

This clonotype has just a few counts. CDR3 residues: CATSDGGAYNEQFF. The CDR3 nucleotides read TGTGCCACCAGTGATGGGGGAGCCTACAATGAGCAGTTCTTC. The chain carries TRBV24-1 and TRBJ2-1; D might be TRBD1 or TRBD2, each matching 5 bases. Trimming left V 3 bases short and J 2 bases short, with 7 bases between. The length of the CDR3 is 14 residues. Germline CDR1 is KGHDR and CDR2 is SFDVKD.

This clonotype turned up a few times. This chain uses TRBV5-5 with TRBJ1-2, with 7 bases that match TRBD1. There are 16 residues in the CDR3. The V gene end was trimmed by 5 bases and the J gene end by 5 bases; junction bases not matched to a gene: 15. The V gene's germline CDR1 is SGHKS and CDR2 YYEKEE (reference sequence). The CDR3 region has the DNA TGTGCCAGCAGTCTTGCCCCACAGGGGCGAGAATATGGCTACACCTTC. It specifies CASSLAPQGREYGYTF.

The chain recombines TRBV29-1 with TRBJ2-3, with 10 bases matching TRBD2. Germline V CDR1 and CDR2: SQVTM, ANQGSEA. V dropped 0 bases and J dropped 1; count of bases not matched to a gene: 7. The CDR3 totals 17 residues. The CDR3 nucleotides read TGCAGCGTTGAAGATCTCCGGACTAGCGGAGGCACAGATACGCAGTATTTT. Its translation: CSVEDLRTSGGTDTQYF.

This clonotype was counted only a few times. The chain couples TRBV5-4 to TRBJ2-1; maybe TRBD2 (7 bases). Germline values: CDR1 SGHNT, CDR2 YYREEE (reference sequence). The CDR3 length is 14 residues. With 3 bases removed from V and 9 bases from J, the gap between germline ends came to 16 bases. Here the CDR3 reads CASSWGGPFGEQFF. The CDR3 DNA reads TGTGCCAGCAGCTGGGGGGGCCCATTTGGTGAGCAGTTCTTC.

At least ten counts were recorded for this clonotype. The V call is TRBV19, the J call TRBJ2-3; tentative D call: TRBD2 (5 bases). With 11 bases removed from V and 0 bases from J, the gap between germline ends came to 18 bases. Per the germline V gene, CDR1 is LNHDA and CDR2 is SQIVND (reference sequence). The CDR3 extends over 15 amino acids. CDR3 sequence: CASSPRGSSTDTQYF. CDR3 bases: TGTGCCTCCAGTCCACGGGGATCTAGCACAGATACGCAGTATTTT.

The sample holds a few counts of this clonotype. The rearrangement uses TRBV11-2 and TRBJ2-6; D gene unclear. The V and J ends lost 7 bases and 1 base respectively, with 8 bases between them. In germline, CDR1 is SGHAT, CDR2 FQNNGV. The CDR3 consists of 14 residues. CDR3 sequence: CASTRPSGANVLTF. The CDR3, as DNA: TGTGCCAGCACCCGCCCATCTGGGGCCAACGTCCTGACTTTC.

Turning to this clonotype: Since a much larger clone is just one base distant, this may be a read error. The chain employs TRBV7-3 and TRBJ2-5; unclear D gene. Trimming stripped 2 bases from V and 2 bases from J, with 9 bases between. Germline CDR1 is SGHTA and CDR2 is FQGTGA. The length of the CDR3 is 14 residues. The CDR3 here is CASSLGPSQETQYF. In nucleotides, the CDR3 is TGTGCCAGCAGCTTAGGGCCTTCACAAGAGACCCAGTACTTC.

This clonotype was detected only a few times. This chain connects TRBV12-3 or TRBV12-4 to TRBJ2-1, with 7 bases identical to TRBD1. The CDR3 spans 15 residues. Trimming removed 7 bases from V and 3 bases from J; junction bases left unmatched: 9. This chain's CDR3 is CASTRPGQIYNEQFF. The DNA of the CDR3 is TGTGCCAGCACCCGGCCGGGACAGATCTACAATGAGCAGTTCTTC.

This clonotype has only a few counts. The CDR3 loop is CASRGTNSYEQYF. CDR3 nucleotide sequence: TGTGCCAGCCGGGGGACTAACTCCTACGAGCAGTACTTC. The J gene is TRBJ2-7, the V gene TRBV3-1, with TRBD2 matching over 7 bases. The length of the CDR3 is 13 residues. Germline lookup yields CDR1 LGHDT and CDR2 YNNKEL (reference sequence). With V trimmed by 8 bases and J by 0 bases, 4 bases remained unmatched.

This chain connects TRBV2 to TRBJ2-7; the D call may be TRBD1 or TRBD2 (6 bases each). Trimming removed 4 bases at V and 2 bases at J, with 9 bases between. This CDR3 comprises 13 residues. CDR1 SNHLY and CDR2 FYNNEI come from the germline V gene. This CDR3 is CASSVGGPYEQYF. The CDR3 nucleotides are TGTGCCAGCAGTGTAGGGGGGCCCTACGAGCAGTACTTC.

The chain links TRBV5-1 to TRBJ2-1; D might be TRBD2 (5 bases). The V and J ends lost 2 bases and 5 bases respectively, with 8 bases between them. Germline V gene lookup returns CDR1 SGHRS and CDR2 YFSETQ. The CDR3 extends over 13 amino acids. CDR3: CASSFGINNEQFF. The CDR3 DNA reads as TGCGCCAGCAGCTTCGGGATAAACAATGAGCAGTTCTTC.

This clonotype was found many times. The chain is built from TRBV5-1 and TRBJ2-3, with no clear D. CDR3 length: 13 residues. V dropped 0 bases and J dropped 2 bases, with 4 bases sitting between them. Germline CDR1 and CDR2: SGHRS and YFSETQ. The CDR3 reads CASSLGDTDTQYF. The CDR3 nucleotides read TGCGCCAGCAGCTTGGGCGACACAGATACGCAGTATTTT.

The chain joins TRBV5-5 to TRBJ2-7, with 8 nucleotides matching TRBD1. Trimming removed 0 bases from V and 2 bases from J; junction bases left unmatched: 19. Germline values: CDR1 SGHKS, CDR2 YYEKEE (reference sequence). This CDR3 has 20 residues. The CDR3 reads CASSLVSGLFDRGKTYEQYF. The CDR3 DNA reads as TGTGCCAGCAGCTTGGTTTCCGGTCTTTTCGACAGGGGTAAGACCTACGAGCAGTACTTC.

This clonotype showed up many times. V usage is TRBV11-1 and J usage is TRBJ2-1; no reliable D call. CDR1 SGHAT and CDR2 FQDESV come from the germline V gene (reference sequence). V was trimmed by 6 bases and J by 12 bases, leaving 12 bases between them. This CDR3 comprises 11 residues. In nucleotides, the CDR3 is TGTGCCAGCAGATCGCTCGTTGGGCAGTTCTTC. It translates to CASRSLVGQFF.

This clonotype was seen a few times. The gene calls are TRBV6-2 or TRBV6-3 and TRBJ2-5; 7 bases map to TRBD1. V dropped 5 bases and J dropped 5; count of bases not matched to a gene: 2. In germline, CDR1 is MNHEY, CDR2 SVGEGT. The CDR3 runs 12 residues. This chain's CDR3 is CASSGTAETQYF. For the CDR3, the DNA is TGTGCCAGCAGTGGGACAGCCGAGACCCAGTACTTC.

CDR3 coding DNA: TGTGCCAGCAGCTTAGCGGGAGTCGGAGAGACCCAGTACTTC. Its protein is CASSLAGVGETQYF. The chain links TRBV7-2 to TRBJ2-5; a weak D match, TRBD2 (5 bases). Trimming took off 0 bases at V and 4 bases at J, with 9 bases between the two ends. The CDR3 is made up of 14 amino acids. Germline values: CDR1 SGHTA, CDR2 FQGNSA.

This clonotype was seen ten or more times. The V call is TRBV5-1, the J call TRBJ1-4, with 7 bases matching TRBD1. The CDR3 has 16 residues. Trimming at V came to 4 bases and at J to 0 bases, leaving 6 bases not matched to a gene. Germline V gene lookup returns CDR1 SGHRS and CDR2 YFSETQ. For the CDR3, the DNA is TGCGCCAGCAGCCCAGGGGACAGTGCAACTAATGAAAAACTGTTTTTT. Protein sequence: CASSPGDSATNEKLFF. Complete variable domain (other parts from reference TRBV5-1 and TRBJ1-4): KAGVTQTPRYLIKTRGQQVTLSCSPISGHRSVSWYQQTPGQGLQFLFEYFSETQRNKGNFPGRFSGRQFSNSRSEMNVSTLELGDSALYLCASSPGDSATNEKLFFGSGTQLSVL.

This chain connects TRBV6-1 to TRBJ2-1; D ambiguous. Trimming pared 4 bases from V and 12 bases from J, leaving 16 bases between. The CDR3 covers 13 residues. CDR1 and CDR2 from the germline V gene are MNHNS and SASEGT. The DNA of the CDR3 is TGTGCCAGCAGTGCCAGTTTAGGCAGCGCGCAGTTCTTC. Translating gives CASSASLGSAQFF.

This clonotype has at least ten counts. The V gene is TRBV5-1, the J gene TRBJ1-1; no reliable D call. V lost 2 bases, J lost 1 base, and 3 bases lay in between. From germline, CDR1 is SGHRS and CDR2 YFSETQ. This CDR3 is built from 12 residues. The CDR3 coding sequence is TGCGCCAGCAGCTTTGAGAACACTGAAGCTTTCTTT. Translating gives CASSFENTEAFF.